Shown below are 5 T cell receptor beta chains from a single sample sequenced in a study of low-dose radiotherapy and immunotherapy resistance in tumors. First-strand cDNA relied on TRAV- and TRBV-specific primers spanning alpha and beta chains. A constant-region primer paired with the V-primer adapter amplified TCRs over about 18 PCR cycles. In TCRdb, the reads were re-called with MiXCR into one record per CDR3 protein. The table includes about 9,800 distinct CDR3 sequences, about 41% detected once. Receptors originate from a human donor with advanced metastatic prostate, ovarian, gallbladder or colorectal cancer (not recorded which). This table probably holds off-target reads from a library built for another chain.

Only a few counts were recorded for this clonotype. This chain joins TRBV14 and TRBJ1-2; D uncertain. The CDR3 loop spans 17 amino acids. Trimming took off 4 bases at V and 1 base at J, with 19 bases between the two ends. The germline gives CDR1 SGHDN, CDR2 FVKESK. The CDR3 DNA reads as TGTGCCAGCAGCCCCTATGCGTCAATCGGACGTAACTATGGCTACACCTTC. Protein product: CASSPYASIGRNYGYTF. The whole variable domain, remainder taken from reference TRBV14 and TRBJ1-2, is EAGVTQFPSHSVIEKGQTVTLRCDPISGHDNLYWYRRVMGKEIKFLLHFVKESKQDESGMPNNRFLAERTGGTYSTLKVQPAELEDSGVYFCASSPYASIGRNYGYTFGSGTRLTVV.

This clonotype has only a few counts. This chain uses TRBV4-3 with TRBJ2-1; either TRBD1 or TRBD2 may fit D (5 bases each). V lost 1 base and J lost 6, with 10 bases in between. The CDR3 spans 14 residues. Germline lookup yields CDR1 LGHNA and CDR2 YSLEER. Here the CDR3 DNA reads TGCGCCAGCAGCCAAGTGGGGGTCGGCAATGAGCAGTTCTTC. This sequence encodes CASSQVGVGNEQFF.

This clonotype was seen a few times. The chain combines TRBV12-3 or TRBV12-4 with TRBJ2-7; D not certain. The CDR3 consists of 12 residues. V dropped 7 bases and J dropped 1 base, with 8 bases sitting between them. In DNA, the CDR3 is TGTGCCAGCAAAGGACGATCCTACGAGCAGTACTTC. As protein: CASKGRSYEQYF.

V gene TRBV6-1 combines with J gene TRBJ2-5; 14 bases are a match to TRBD2. This CDR3 spans 16 amino acids. With 6 bases clipped from V and 1 base from J, the junction kept 4 bases outside the gene matches. The germline V gene has CDR1 MNHNS and CDR2 SASEGT. The chain's CDR3 is CASSSGTSGGQETQYF. The CDR3 region has the DNA TGTGCCAGCAGCTCCGGGACTAGCGGGGGCCAAGAGACCCAGTACTTC.

The V and J genes are TRBV20-1 and TRBJ1-3; D possibly corresponds to TRBD1 (5 bases). Germline loops: CDR1 DFQATT, CDR2 SNEGSKA (reference sequence). There are 13 residues in the CDR3. V lost 5 bases and J 0 bases, leaving 8 bases between the germline ends. This CDR3 reads CSAYDSSGNTIYF. CDR3 in DNA: TGCAGTGCTTACGACAGCTCTGGAAACACCATATATTTT.